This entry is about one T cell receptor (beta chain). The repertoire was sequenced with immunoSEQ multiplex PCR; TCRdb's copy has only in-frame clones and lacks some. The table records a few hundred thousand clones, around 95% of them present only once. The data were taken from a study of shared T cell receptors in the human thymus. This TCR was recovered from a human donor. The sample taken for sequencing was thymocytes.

The chain's CDR3 is CASSPRVAGYYEQYF. The CDR3 bases are TGTGCCAGCAGCCCCCGGGTAGCGGGATATTACGAGCAGTACTTC. The J gene is TRBJ2-7, the V gene TRBV13; TRBD2 agrees at 8 bases. This CDR3 has 15 residues. Germline CDR1 PRHDT, CDR2 FYEKMQ (reference sequence). Trimming removed 5 bases from V and 4 bases from J; junction bases left unmatched: 10.